The 23 T cell receptor beta chains given below trace back to one sample, sequenced in a study of T cells in Graves' hyperthyroidism and ophthalmopathy. Amplified TCR beta CDR3 regions came from RNA transcripts. Using the HTBI primer set, a first-round RT-PCR was run on the TCR CDR3. TCRdb re-analysed the multiplex PCR reads in MiXCR, keeping a single row per CDR3 protein. The sample contains about 500,000 distinct CDR3 sequences, about 16% of which appear only once. The sample consisted of blood. The receptors were gathered from a woman younger than 45 with Graves' ophthalmopathy.

The table lists this clonotype with a few counts. CDR3 coding DNA: TGTGCCAGTAGTATACGCGGACAGATCTACAATGAGCAGTTCTTC. Translated: CASSIRGQIYNEQFF. The genes are TRBV19 and TRBJ2-1; a possible D gene is TRBD1 (6 bases). Germline V gives CDR1 LNHDA, CDR2 SQIVND (reference sequence). CDR3 length: 15 amino acids. V shed 2 bases and J shed 3 bases, with 11 bases lying between them.

This clonotype showed up just a few times. It may be a read error: a sequence one base away is much more abundant. This chain links TRBV7-8 with TRBJ2-7; TRBD2 is a possible D gene (5 bases). Looked up from germline, CDR1 is SGHVS and CDR2 is FQNEAQ. The CDR3 extends over 12 amino acids. As DNA, the CDR3 is TGTGCCAACAGCCCGGGGACCTACGAGCAGTACTTC. This gives the protein CANSPGTYEQYF. The variable domain in full, with the rest retrieved from reference TRBV7-8 and TRBJ2-7, is GAGVSQSPRYKVAKRGQDVALRCDPISGHVSLFWYQQALGQGPEFLTYFQNEAQLDKSGLPSDRFFAERPEGSVSTLKIQRTQQEDSAVYLCANSPGTYEQYFGPGTRLTVT.

The V call is TRBV5-1, the J call TRBJ2-3; TRBD2 matches 7 bases. J lost 0 bases, V lost 1 base, and 8 bases had no gene match. CDR1 SGHRS and CDR2 YFSETQ come from the germline V gene. The CDR3 has 17 amino acids. The chain's CDR3 is CASSLLASGTSTDTQYF. The CDR3 coding sequence is TGCGCCAGCAGCTTGTTGGCTAGCGGAACTAGCACAGATACGCAGTATTTT.

V is TRBV6-1 and J is TRBJ2-1; 10 positions agree with TRBD2. The J segment lost 6 bases and the V segment lost 5 bases, leaving 7 bases of the junction unmatched. The CDR3 is made up of 15 amino acids. Germline loops: CDR1 MNHNS, CDR2 SASEGT. CDR3 region: CASSPRGLAANEQFF. CDR3 in DNA: TGTGCCAGCAGTCCCCGAGGACTAGCGGCCAATGAGCAGTTCTTC.

The sample holds many counts of this clonotype. The rearrangement joins TRBV7-2 to TRBJ2-4; the match to TRBD1 covers 11 bases. The J segment lost 6 bases and the V segment lost 1 base, leaving 5 bases of the junction unmatched. The CDR3 length is 16 residues. Germline V gene lookup returns CDR1 SGHTA and CDR2 FQGNSA. CDR3 sequence reads: CASSLGTGGARNIQYF. The CDR3, as DNA: TGTGCCAGCAGCTTAGGGACAGGGGGCGCGAGAAACATTCAGTACTTC.

The gene calls are TRBV12-5 and TRBJ2-3; D unresolved. This CDR3 has 12 amino acids. Trimming took off 6 bases at V and 6 bases at J, with 10 bases between the two ends. Per germline, CDR1 LGHNT and CDR2 FRNRAP. CDR3: CASGLGYDTQYF. CDR3 coding DNA: TGTGCTAGTGGCTTAGGGTACGATACGCAGTATTTT. Based on the CDR3 plus reference TRBV12-5 and TRBJ2-3, the full variable domain is DARVTQTPRHKVTEMGQEVTMRCQPILGHNTVFWYRQTMMQGLELLAYFRNRAPLDDSGMPKDRFSAEMPDATLATLKIQPSEPRDSAVYFCASGLGYDTQYFGPGTRLTVL.

Points on this clonotype: One end of the junction varies from germline; a read error may be responsible. V is TRBV12-3 or TRBV12-4 and J is TRBJ2-1, with D possibly TRBD2 on 5 matching bases. This CDR3 region has 20 residues. The CDR3 reads CASSLSWPDRAPSSCNEQFF. Here the CDR3 DNA reads TGTGCCAGCAGTTTATCTTGGCCGGACCGGGCGCCTAGCTCCTGCAATGAGCAGTTCTTC.

The V and J genes are TRBV6-1 and TRBJ1-5, with a possible D match to TRBD1 (6 bases). Trimming removed 2 bases from V and 6 bases from J, with 14 bases in between. The germline CDR1 and CDR2 sequences are MNHNS and SASEGT. This CDR3 comprises 15 residues. The CDR3 reads CASSEYGGLSQPQHF. CDR3 sequence (DNA): TGTGCCAGCAGTGAATATGGGGGCTTAAGTCAGCCCCAGCATTTT.

This clonotype was counted between two and nine times. The V and J genes are TRBV14 and TRBJ2-2; unclear D gene. Trimming took off 1 base at V and 0 bases at J, with 0 bases between the two ends. This CDR3 contains 13 residues. Germline V gene sequence: CDR1 SGHDN, CDR2 FVKESK. The CDR3 is CASSQANTGELFF. In DNA form, the CDR3 reads TGTGCCAGCAGCCAAGCGAACACCGGGGAGCTGTTTTTT.

On this clonotype: Being one base from a much bigger clone, this may be a read error. CDR3 in DNA: TGCGCCAGCGGCGCGAATACTGAAGCTCTCTTT. Translating gives CASGANTEALF. The chain joins TRBV3-1 to TRBJ1-1; D is unresolved. CDR3 size: 11 residues. Germline V CDR1 and CDR2: LGHDT, YNNKEL (reference sequence).

This clonotype was seen ten or more times. The rearrangement links TRBV4-2 to TRBJ1-5; 7 nucleotides line up with TRBD1. Germline CDR1 reads LGHNA; CDR2 reads YNFKEQ. This CDR3 contains 15 residues. V lost 4 bases, J lost 7 bases, and 10 bases stayed unmatched. CDR3 residues: CASSLDREGRQPQHF. CDR3 nucleotide sequence: TGTGCCAGCAGCCTTGACAGGGAGGGAAGACAGCCCCAGCATTTT.

Many counts were recorded for this clonotype. The V call is TRBV7-8, the J call TRBJ2-7; a possible D gene is TRBD1 (5 bases). Germline V gene lookup returns CDR1 SGHVS and CDR2 FQNEAQ. Trimming removed 5 bases at V and 2 bases at J, with 16 bases between. This CDR3 has 15 amino acids. CDR3 coding DNA: TGTGCCAGCAGCCTGGGGCAGGGTTTCACCTACGAGCAGTACTTC. It is translated as CASSLGQGFTYEQYF.

The sample holds many counts of this clonotype. This chain links TRBV28 with TRBJ2-7, with 7 bases fitting TRBD1. Per germline, CDR1 MDHEN and CDR2 SYDVKM. The V and J ends lost 8 bases and 2 bases, in that order; junction bases with no gene match: 3. The CDR3 extends over 12 amino acids. The CDR3 nucleotides are TGTGCCAGCCATGACAGGGCCTACGAGCAGTACTTC. It specifies CASHDRAYEQYF.

This clonotype has ten or more counts. The chain combines TRBV18 with TRBJ2-3; D unresolved. CDR1 and CDR2 from the germline V gene are KGHSH and LQKENI. This CDR3 is 14 amino acids long. Trimming pared 2 bases from V and 0 bases from J, leaving 6 bases between. CDR3 nucleotides: TGTGCCAGCTCACCAGCGGATAGCACAGATACGCAGTATTTT. Translation gives CASSPADSTDTQYF.

The chain uses TRBV20-1 and TRBJ2-1, with D possibly called TRBD1 or TRBD2 (6 bases each). CDR3 length: 12 residues. Trimming removed 7 bases at V and 5 bases at J, with 12 bases between. Germline CDR1 reads DFQATT; CDR2 reads SNEGSKA (reference sequence). The CDR3 loop is CSVSGAHNEQFF. The CDR3, as DNA: TGCAGTGTTTCGGGGGCGCACAATGAGCAGTTCTTC.

This clonotype was seen repeatedly, ten times or more. The chain recombines TRBV2 with TRBJ2-4; no firm D call. The CDR3 totals 14 residues. Trimming took off 1 base at V and 0 bases at J, with 4 bases between the two ends. Per the germline V gene, CDR1 is SNHLY and CDR2 is FYNNEI. The CDR3 loop reads CASSEVVAKNIQYF. DNA of the CDR3: TGTGCCAGCAGTGAAGTAGTAGCCAAAAACATTCAGTACTTC.

This clonotype occurred a few times. The chain's CDR3 is CASSYATGEETQYF. For the CDR3, the DNA is TGTGCCAGCAGTTACGCGACGGGCGAAGAGACCCAGTACTTC. This chain joins TRBV6-6 and TRBJ2-5; no definite D call. This CDR3 region has 14 residues. Trimming shortened V by 2 bases and J by 3 bases, and 10 bases separated the two germline ends. The germline V gene encodes CDR1 MNHNY and CDR2 SVGAGI (reference sequence).

The chain links TRBV19 to TRBJ2-1; TRBD1 matches at 7 bases. CDR1 and CDR2 (germline): LNHDA, SQIVND (reference sequence). This CDR3 has 14 amino acids. With V trimmed by 5 bases and J by 10 bases, 11 bases remained unmatched. CDR3: CASSPRTGASEQFF. CDR3 coding DNA: TGTGCCAGTAGTCCCCGGACAGGCGCATCGGAGCAGTTCTTC.

This clonotype was counted at least ten times. The CDR3 here is CASSPDRDTEAFF. The CDR3 DNA sequence: TGTGCCAGCAGTCCCGACAGGGACACTGAAGCTTTCTTT. V is TRBV2 and J is TRBJ1-1, with 7 positions matching TRBD1. CDR3 size: 13 residues. The germline V gene encodes CDR1 SNHLY and CDR2 FYNNEI. With V trimmed by 5 bases and J by 3 bases, 3 bases remained unmatched.

The J gene is TRBJ2-1, the V gene TRBV13; D gene ambiguous. Germline CDR1 PRHDT, CDR2 FYEKMQ (reference sequence). The V end was cut by 3 bases, the J end by 4 bases, with 10 bases between. The CDR3 runs 14 residues. The CDR3 nucleotides read TGTGCCAGCAGCTTGGAGACCTATTACAATGAGCAGTTCTTC. Translation gives CASSLETYYNEQFF.

This clonotype has a handful of counts. The chain joins TRBV28 to TRBJ1-5; TRBD1 matches 7 bases. The trim removed 9 bases at V and 5 bases at J, leaving 4 bases unmatched. Per the germline V gene, CDR1 is MDHEN and CDR2 is SYDVKM. The CDR3 consists of 12 residues. In DNA form, the CDR3 reads TGTGCCAGTGCGACAGGGTATCAGCCCCAGCATTTT. This gives the protein CASATGYQPQHF.

Ten or more counts support this clonotype. CDR3 residues: CASSLGHANTEAFF. The CDR3 nucleotides are TGTGCCAGCAGTTTAGGTCATGCGAACACTGAAGCTTTCTTT. The J gene is TRBJ1-1, the V gene TRBV12-3 or TRBV12-4; D ambiguous. The CDR3 is 14 residues long. Trimming removed 1 base from V and 1 base from J, with 7 bases in between.

The CDR3 DNA follows: TGTGCCAGCAGCGTAGGGGCGGGAATTGTTGAGCAGTTCTTC. Translating it yields CASSVGAGIVEQFF. V is TRBV9 and J is TRBJ2-1; weak D call: TRBD2 (6 bases). CDR3 length equals 14 residues. The germline V and J ends were trimmed by 0 bases and 9 bases, with 13 bases remaining between them. Germline V lookup: CDR1 SGDLS, CDR2 YYNGEE.